One T cell receptor (beta chain) is described in this entry. Its antigen is undetermined. This entry is derived from a study of cytomegalovirus exposure and HLA in healthy donors. Study-wide points: According to a later analysis, TCR clusters from the first cohort tended to co-occur in the approximately 120 validation repertoires. Some TCR beta chains (roughly 150 of them) were listed as cytomegalovirus-associated. Per published reports, the classifier diagnosed cytomegalovirus status with high specificity and sensitivity.

Generated by immunoSEQ multiplex PCR, the TCRdb table keeps only in-frame clones and is missing some. The data hold under 200,000 clones, with less than 95% observed a single time. Germline V gene data show CDR1 as MNHEY and CDR2 as SMNVEV (reference sequence). The CDR3 runs to 15 residues. Trimming shortened V by 3 bases and J by 2 bases, and 11 bases separated the two germline ends. The donors were in the approximately 120-subject validation cohort; that cohort was separate from the roughly 620-subject first cohort. This TCR came from a woman aged 18-29 years in good health and CMV-seropositive. The V call is TRBV27, the J call TRBJ2-1; D gene ambiguous. The material sequenced was PBMCs. The CDR3 protein is CASSFRGGAYNEQFF. The CDR3 nucleotides are TGTGCCAGCAGTTTCCGAGGCGGAGCCTACAATGAGCAGTTCTTC.